Following are 18 T cell receptor beta chains from one sample sequenced in a study of T cell responses to AZD1222 COVID-19 vaccine. Assay: immunoSEQ multiplex PCR; the TCRdb copy retains only in-frame clones and omits some. The repertoire holds approximately 69,000 clones, around 78% seen once, with around 27% in the top ten. Sequenced here: peripheral blood, sampled 28 days after the second AZD1222 dose. The receptors derive from an adult who received the AZD1222 COVID-19 vaccine.

The gene calls are TRBV7-9 and TRBJ1-2, with 7 bases lining up with TRBD1. In germline, CDR1 is SEHNR, CDR2 FQNEAQ (reference sequence). V shed 0 bases and J 4 bases; nucleotides not matched to a gene: 5. The CDR3 consists of 15 residues. The CDR3 region is CASSLAAGGGYGYTF. The CDR3 nucleotides are TGTGCCAGCAGCTTAGCGGCAGGGGGTGGCTATGGCTACACCTTC.

The CDR3: CSVGTGEETQYF. CDR3 sequence (DNA): TGCAGCGTTGGAACAGGGGAAGAGACCCAGTACTTC. The V and J genes are TRBV29-1 and TRBJ2-5; 7 nucleotides match TRBD1. J lost 3 bases, V lost 4 bases, and 2 bases had no gene match. The CDR3 is 12 residues long. In germline, CDR1 is SQVTM, CDR2 ANQGSEA.

CDR3 coding DNA: TGTGCCAGTAGGGAGACAGCTTTTAGCAATCAGCCCCAGCATTTT. It codes for CASRETAFSNQPQHF. The J gene is TRBJ1-5, the V gene TRBV19, with D tentatively TRBD1 (5 bases). The germline gives CDR1 LNHDA, CDR2 SQIVND (reference sequence). The CDR3 covers 15 residues. The germline V and J ends were trimmed by 6 bases and 0 bases, with 12 bases remaining between them.

This clone was seen a handful of times. The chain has TRBV7-8 and TRBJ2-7; 7 bases fit TRBD2. This CDR3 is 14 amino acids long. Germline CDR1 and CDR2: SGHVS and FQNEAQ. V lost 6 bases to trimming and J lost 6 bases; unmatched junction nucleotides: 11. The CDR3 region is CASRVAGLPTEQYF. The CDR3 DNA reads TGTGCCAGCAGGGTAGCGGGCCTCCCTACCGAGCAGTACTTC.

The CDR3 sequence: CASSVAGSTEAFF. In nucleotides, the CDR3 is TGTGCCAGCAGCGTAGCAGGGTCCACTGAAGCTTTCTTT. The V call is TRBV9, the J call TRBJ1-1; TRBD1 is a possible D gene (5 bases). In germline, CDR1 is SGDLS, CDR2 YYNGEE. The CDR3 spans 13 residues. V lost 0 bases and J 4 bases, leaving 7 bases between the germline ends. Full variable domain (outside the CDR3, taken from reference TRBV9 and TRBJ1-1): DSGVTQTPKHLITATGQRVTLRCSPRSGDLSVYWYQQSLDQGLQFLIQYYNGEERAKGNILERFSAQQFPDLHSELNLSSLELGDSALYFCASSVAGSTEAFFGQGTRLTVV.

This rearrangement joins TRBV2 to TRBJ2-2; D unresolved. Germline CDR1 is SNHLY and CDR2 is FYNNEI. V shed 4 bases and J shed 11 bases, with 11 bases lying between them. The CDR3 spans 12 residues. This CDR3 reads CASSVTWGELFF. DNA for the CDR3: TGTGCCAGCAGTGTTACGTGGGGAGAGCTGTTTTTT.

The CDR3 nucleotides read TGTGCCACCAGTGATGGGGGCATCCAAGAGACCCAGTACTTC. It encodes CATSDGGIQETQYF. The chain joins TRBV24-1 to TRBJ2-5; TRBD1 might be the D (6 bases). This CDR3 has 14 residues. V shed 3 bases and J shed 1 base, with 8 bases lying between them. Germline V gene lookup returns CDR1 KGHDR and CDR2 SFDVKD.

This clone was detected only once. The chain couples TRBV25-1 to TRBJ1-1; no clear D. The CDR3 length is 15 residues. CDR1 is MGHDK and CDR2 is SYGVNS in the germline V gene. Trimming left V 3 bases short and J 1 base short, with 12 bases between. The chain's CDR3 is CASSDPSRGNTEAFF. The CDR3 DNA reads as TGTGCCAGCAGTGACCCCAGCAGAGGGAACACTGAAGCTTTCTTT.

The chain carries TRBV7-2 and TRBJ2-7, with 8 bases aligning to TRBD1. The CDR3 is 13 amino acids. V trimming: 1 base; J trimming: 5 bases; junction bases outside the gene matches: 1. Germline CDR1 and CDR2: SGHTA and FQGNSA. The CDR3 bases are TGTGCCAGCAGCTTAGACAGGGGGAACGAGCAGTACTTC. This codes for CASSLDRGNEQYF.

The genes are TRBV7-2 and TRBJ1-1; TRBD1 might be the D (6 bases). CDR1 is SGHTA, CDR2 FQGNSA, per germline. The CDR3 contains 14 residues. Between the trimmed V and J ends, which lost 3 bases and 5 bases, there was a span of 13 bases. This chain's CDR3 is CASSLGTRGTEAFF. CDR3 DNA sequence: TGTGCCAGCAGCTTGGGGACAAGGGGAACTGAAGCTTTCTTT.

V usage is TRBV29-1 and J usage is TRBJ2-7; D remains unclear. Germline CDR1 and CDR2: SQVTM and ANQGSEA. The CDR3 length is 11 residues. Trimming took off 4 bases at V and 6 bases at J, with 10 bases between the two ends. The CDR3 sequence: CSVGLVTEQYF. CDR3 DNA sequence: TGCAGCGTTGGCCTTGTTACCGAGCAGTACTTC.

The count of this clone is one. This rearrangement joins TRBV11-3 to TRBJ1-1; D perhaps matches TRBD1 (5 bases). Germline-derived CDR1 and CDR2 are SGHNT and YENEEA. This CDR3 is built from 13 residues. V lost 8 bases and J lost 3, with 13 bases in between. CDR3 DNA: TGTGCCAGCTCTAGGGGATCGGACACTGAAGCTTTCTTT. It codes for CASSRGSDTEAFF.

The chain joins TRBV5-6 to TRBJ2-5, with 8 nucleotides matching TRBD2. Germline CDR1 reads SGHDT; CDR2 reads YYEEEE. Germline trimming cut 3 bases from V and 0 bases from J; bases unmatched to any gene: 7. The CDR3 sequence is 16 residues long. The CDR3 loop is CASSWEGLGYQETQYF. The CDR3 DNA follows: TGTGCCAGCAGCTGGGAGGGACTAGGGTACCAAGAGACCCAGTACTTC. The variable domain in full, with the rest retrieved from reference TRBV5-6 and TRBJ2-5, is DAGVTQSPTHLIKTRGQQVTLRCSPKSGHDTVSWYQQALGQGPQFIFQYYEEEERQRGNFPDRFSGHQFPNYSSELNVNALLLGDSALYLCASSWEGLGYQETQYFGPGTRLLVL.

The chain recombines TRBV20-1 with TRBJ2-2; D ambiguous. The CDR3 contains 10 residues. Germline loops: CDR1 DFQATT, CDR2 SNEGSKA (reference sequence). V gave up 5 bases and J gave up 7 bases, with 5 bases separating them. The CDR3 DNA reads TGCAGTGCTCGTGACGGGGAGCTGTTTTTT. Its translation: CSARDGELFF.

J is TRBJ2-3 and V is TRBV19, with D tentatively TRBD1 (6 bases). This CDR3 is built from 15 residues. Trimming removed 5 bases at V and 1 base at J, with 13 bases between. CDR1 and CDR2 (germline): LNHDA, SQIVND (reference sequence). CDR3 loop: CASSLGASGTDTQYF. CDR3 DNA sequence: TGTGCCAGTAGTTTGGGGGCGTCGGGCACAGATACGCAGTATTTT.

About this clone: Other DNA sequences in this sample translate to the same CDR3. The rearrangement joins TRBV24-1 to TRBJ2-3, with 7 positions matching TRBD1. CDR1 KGHDR and CDR2 SFDVKD come from the germline V gene. The CDR3 runs 15 residues. V lost 4 bases to trimming and J lost 1 base; unmatched junction nucleotides: 4. The CDR3 loop reads CATSDSGTGTDTQYF. The CDR3 nucleotides are TGTGCCACCAGTGACTCTGGGACAGGCACAGATACGCAGTATTTT.

This chain connects TRBV6-1 to TRBJ1-1, with D hard to call. This CDR3 spans 13 amino acids. Germline CDR1 and CDR2: MNHNS and SASEGT. V was pared by 0 bases and J by 3 bases, with 5 bases between. CDR3 protein: CASSEAFHTEAFF. The CDR3 DNA reads TGTGCCAGCAGTGAAGCCTTTCACACTGAAGCTTTCTTT.

The chain couples TRBV10-2 to TRBJ1-4; no definite D call. Per germline, CDR1 WSHSY and CDR2 SAAADI. The ends were cut back, 9 bases at V and 8 bases at J, with 10 bases in the middle. CDR3 length equals 11 residues. The DNA of the CDR3 is TGCGCCAGTAGCTCGGGGGAAAAACTGTTTTTT. It specifies CASSSGEKLFF.